This T cell receptor (beta chain) derives from a study of T cell repertoires in cytomegalovirus infection. As for the study in general: Epitope selection comprised recently identified HLA-C-restricted CMV epitopes and well-studied HLA-B-restricted CMV epitopes. Public TCR beta signatures marked donors with CMV infection and the matching HLA.

Germline CDR1 DFQATT, CDR2 SNEGSKA (reference sequence). Trimming removed 0 bases from V and 4 bases from J, with 10 bases in between. There are 14 residues in the CDR3. Study results and limitations: The ex vivo response was dominated by HLA-C-restricted CMV-specific TCR beta clonotypes. Totalled public TCR beta family frequency picked out people who carried CMV plus the relevant HLA.

TCRdb recomputed calls from the reads with MiXCR, one row per CDR3 protein. The table has just under 500,000 distinct CDR3 sequences, around 30% seen once. Notes on this clonotype: Its antigen is not known.

The TCR originated in a human donor in good health (CMV status not recorded). Some clones in this sample may be carry-over from other donors' samples. The chain carries TRBV20-1 and TRBJ2-1; D is undetermined. Here the sequenced sample was cultured PBMCs, taken from culture after CMV antigen stimulation. CDR3 amino acids: CSARDWGFYNEQFF. CDR3 nucleotide sequence: TGCAGTGCTAGAGATTGGGGTTTTTACAATGAGCAGTTCTTC.